This paragraph covers one TCR beta chain sequence. The antigen remains undetermined. Trimming removed 4 bases from V and 3 bases from J; junction bases left unmatched: 9. Germline-derived CDR1 and CDR2 are KGHSH and LQKENI. The length of the CDR3 is 16 residues. In making TCR cDNA, 5'RACE template switching added a universal primer site and UMIs to it. Using its own MiXCR run on the 5' RACE reads, TCRdb lists one record per CDR3 protein. The sample carries 280,000 or so distinct CDR3 sequences, roughly 9% recorded once. This record comes from a study of T cells after yellow fever vaccination. Notes on the study in general: Some clonotypes, a small share, were shared between CD4 and CD8 compartments.

This chain joins TRBV18 and TRBJ2-5; 9 nucleotides match TRBD2. This receptor was identified in a man in his late teens or twenties who received the YFV17D yellow fever vaccine. Here the sequenced sample was CD4+ T cells sorted from PBMCs, taken 5 days after the yellow fever booster vaccination. The CDR3 nucleotides are TGTGCCAGCTCACTATATAGCGGGGGACCCGAAGAGACCCAGTACTTC. This translates into CASSLYSGGPEETQYF. Supplemented by reference TRBV18 and TRBJ2-5, the full variable domain reads NAGVMQNPRHLVRRRGQEARLRCSPMKGHSHVYWYRQLPEEGLKFMVYLQKENIIDESGMPKERFSAEFPKEGPSILRIQQVVRGDSAAYFCASSLYSGGPEETQYFGPGTRLLVL.